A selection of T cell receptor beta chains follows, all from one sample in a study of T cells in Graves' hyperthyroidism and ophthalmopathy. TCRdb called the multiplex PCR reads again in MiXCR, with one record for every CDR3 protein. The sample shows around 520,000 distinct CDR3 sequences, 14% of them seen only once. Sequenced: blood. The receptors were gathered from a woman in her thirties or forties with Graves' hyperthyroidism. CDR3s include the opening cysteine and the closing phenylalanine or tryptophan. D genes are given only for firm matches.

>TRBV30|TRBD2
CAWSRAGVANEQYF
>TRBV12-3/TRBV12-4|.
CASSLRGESYEQYF
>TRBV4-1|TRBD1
CASREETGGGGYGYTF
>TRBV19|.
CASSSPTVYNQPQHF
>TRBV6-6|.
CASSYGGRVNEQYF
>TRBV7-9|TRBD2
CASSLSGSPRNEQFF
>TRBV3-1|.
CASSQGYSSDTEAFF
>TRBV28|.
CASRTTESSHLYNEQFF
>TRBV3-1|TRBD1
CASSPTGTGSEKLFF
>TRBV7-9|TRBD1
CASRRQGDYGYTF
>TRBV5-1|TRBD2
CASSLEGGRAGDTQYF
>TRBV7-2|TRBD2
CASSPSAGGPNEQYF
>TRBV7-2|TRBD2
CASSLSGLAGFQPQYF
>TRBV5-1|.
CASSLPGSSTDTQYF
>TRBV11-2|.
CASSFVGEYEQYF
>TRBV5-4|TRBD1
CASSSLSGTGNPEAFF
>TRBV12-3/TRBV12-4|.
CASSLGSGPLDTQYF
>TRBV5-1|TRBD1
CASSLDPGTGSSGELFF
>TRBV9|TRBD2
CASSPRLAGSSYEQYF
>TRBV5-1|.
CASSLEGTGELFF
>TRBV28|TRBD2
CASSSQGSSGRTRDFNEQFF
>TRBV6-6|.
CASSYGGPTYNEQFF
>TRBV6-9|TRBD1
CASSYGTGSDYTF
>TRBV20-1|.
CSAMGSTSTDTQYF
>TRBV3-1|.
CASSPRKDTQYF
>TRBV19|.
CASGRVSGSNQPQHF
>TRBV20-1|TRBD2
CSATRLAGDYNEQFF
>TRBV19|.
CASSMRTGMQFF
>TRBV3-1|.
CASSLAESSYEQYF
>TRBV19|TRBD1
CASTSPGQEYTGELFF
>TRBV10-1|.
CASSESSSQETQYF
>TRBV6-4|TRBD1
CASLTGDDNQPQHF
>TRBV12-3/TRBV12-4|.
CASTRASTGFTEAFF
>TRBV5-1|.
CASSLDTALTEAFF
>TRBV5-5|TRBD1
CASSLEGTGGAFHGYTF
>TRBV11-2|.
CASSQSPRAHSPLHF
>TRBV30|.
CAWRSGDGYTF
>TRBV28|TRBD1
CASTRTGGNQPQHF
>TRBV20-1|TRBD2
CSASPAGVGGELFF
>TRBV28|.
CASSLRRGPELREQFF
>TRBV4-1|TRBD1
CASSNRGGYEQYF